Presented here are 19 T cell receptor beta chains from one specimen sequenced in a study of tumor and adjacent non-tumor tissue in lung cancer. RNA was extracted from bulk tissue without any cell sorting. A modified ARM-PCR protocol with three rounds of nested PCR amplified TCRbeta. A single record per CDR3 protein comes from TCRdb applying MiXCR to the multiplex PCR reads. The sample has some 100,000 distinct CDR3 sequences; 60% to 80% are singletons. Sequencing was done on a sample of lung tumor tissue. Receptors originate from a woman in her sixties or seventies with non-small cell lung cancer.

As regards this clonotype: One junction end does not reproduce the germline sequence, and a read error may be involved. This chain joins TRBV11-2 and TRBJ2-7; tentative D call: TRBD2 (5 bases). CDR1 SGHAT and CDR2 FQNNGV come from the germline V gene. The CDR3 has 15 residues. In nucleotides, the CDR3 is TGTGCTAGCAGCTTAGTGCAGTTAGGGAGCTACGTGCAGTACTTC. It codes for CASSLVQLGSYVQYF.

This chain connects TRBV28 to TRBJ2-4; TRBD1 is a possible D gene (5 bases). CDR3 size: 16 residues. V shed 10 bases and J shed 2 bases, with 21 bases lying between them. The germline CDR1 and CDR2 sequences are MDHEN and SYDVKM. CDR3 sequence (DNA): TGTGCCATCAAAACTGACAGCCACCTATCCAAAAACATTCAGTACTTC. Residues: CAIKTDSHLSKNIQYF.

About this clonotype itself: The junction shows a germline mismatch at one end, possibly a read error. The chain carries TRBV4-1 and TRBJ1-6, with D uncertain. The CDR3 runs to 15 residues. Germline-derived CDR1 and CDR2 are MGHRA and YSYEKL. DNA for the CDR3: TGCGCCAGCAGCATGCCCTCGGCAGTTTATTCACCCGTCCACTTT. Protein sequence: CASSMPSAVYSPVHF.

This clonotype was counted once. The conserved phenylalanine or tryptophan is not found at the CDR3 terminus, so this likely reflects a read error. The gene calls are TRBV20-1 and TRBJ2-3; D perhaps matches TRBD2 (6 bases). The germline V gene has CDR1 DFQATT and CDR2 SNEGSKA (reference sequence). V lost 3 bases to trimming and J lost 5 bases, with 12 bases between them. CDR3 length: 13 amino acids. CDR3 sequence: CSARASDIDTQYL. For the CDR3, the DNA is TGCAGTGCTAGGGCTAGCGATATAGATACGCAGTATTTA.

Worth noting for this clonotype: A junction end diverges from the germline sequence, so it may reflect a read error. The genes are TRBV6-1 and TRBJ1-5; D gene ambiguous. This CDR3 comprises 17 residues. Per germline, CDR1 MNHNS and CDR2 SASEGT. The CDR3: CANSVGKTAGSNQPQHF. The CDR3 DNA is TGTGCCAACAGTGTGGGTAAGACGGCTGGGAGCAATCAGCCCCAGCATTTT.

Concerning this clonotype itself: Germline and junction disagree at one end, which may indicate a read error. V is TRBV6-1 and J is TRBJ2-3; TRBD1 agrees at 7 bases. The germline gives CDR1 MNHNS, CDR2 SASEGT. The length of the CDR3 is 13 residues. CDR3 sequence: CTSSGQDRDTQYF. The CDR3 nucleotides read TGTACCAGCAGTGGACAGGACCGAGATACGCAGTATTTT.

This clonotype appeared many times. This chain joins TRBV5-4 and TRBJ2-5, with D unclear. CDR3 size: 14 residues. The germline gives CDR1 SGHNT, CDR2 YYREEE (reference sequence). Deletions cut 4 bases from V and 1 base from J, with 11 bases between. In DNA, the CDR3 is TGTGCCAGCAGCCTCCAACAAGTCCAAGAGACCCAGTACTTC. Protein: CASSLQQVQETQYF.

The sample holds one count of this clonotype. One end of the junction is discordant with germline, which a read error may explain. V usage is TRBV28 and J usage is TRBJ1-5, with D perhaps TRBD1 (5 bases). Per germline, CDR1 MDHEN and CDR2 SYDVKM. This CDR3 contains 16 residues. The DNA of the CDR3 is TGTGTCAGCAGTTTACCCCTGGGGCGGCGGAGTGGGGCCCAGCATTTT. Its protein product is CVSSLPLGRRSGAQHF.

The rearrangement joins TRBV29-1 to TRBJ1-1; the D gene is possibly TRBD1 (6 bases). Trimming stripped 8 bases from V and 8 bases from J, with 15 bases between. CDR1 and CDR2 from the germline V gene are SQVTM and ANQGSEA. CDR3 size: 11 residues. CDR3 nucleotide sequence: TGCAGCCGGGATATGGGGGCAGAAGCTTTCTTT. Translated, it gives CSRDMGAEAFF.

Concerning this clonotype: Relative to the germline gene, one junction end is altered; a read error may explain this. J is TRBJ2-7 and V is TRBV11-2; D may be TRBD2 (7 bases). Looked up from germline, CDR1 is SGHAT and CDR2 is FQNNGV. The CDR3 has 14 amino acids. CDR3: CSSSWAGALYEQYF. The CDR3 coding sequence is TGTTCCAGCAGCTGGGCGGGGGCGCTTTACGAGCAATACTTC.

The chain uses TRBV4-3 and TRBJ2-2, with 7 bases fitting TRBD2. Germline assignment: CDR1 LGHNA and CDR2 YSLEER. The CDR3 spans 16 residues. CDR3 protein: CTSSLTRGGAGGELFF. In nucleotides, the CDR3 is TGCACAAGCAGCCTCACCCGGGGAGGGGCTGGCGGTGAGCTGTTTTTT.

The V gene is TRBV6-5, the J gene TRBJ2-7; the D gene is possibly TRBD2 (6 bases). CDR3 size: 19 residues. The germline V and J ends were trimmed by 6 bases and 4 bases, with 31 bases remaining between them. The germline CDR1 and CDR2 sequences are MNHEY and SVGAGI. The CDR3 here is CASSYASGLRGTLPYEQYF. Here the CDR3 DNA reads TGTGCCAGCAGCTATGCCTCGGGGTTGCGGGGCACACTACCGTACGAGCAGTACTTC.

Concerning this clonotype: The junction and the germline gene differ at one end; a read error may be behind it. The chain has TRBV11-3 and TRBJ1-1, with D possibly matching TRBD1 (5 bases). The germline V gene has CDR1 SGHNT and CDR2 YENEEA. CDR3 length: 15 amino acids. The DNA of the CDR3 is TGTGCCAGCAGTTTAGATTCGGGGAGGGGAACTGAAGTTTTCTTT. It is translated as CASSLDSGRGTEVFF.

The V call is TRBV6-6, the J call TRBJ2-7, with 8 bases identical to TRBD1. After removal of 6 bases from V and 6 bases from J, the junction contained 4 bases not matched to a gene. Germline loops: CDR1 MNHNY, CDR2 SVGAGI (reference sequence). This CDR3 contains 12 residues. CDR3 nucleotides: TGTGCCAGCAGCGACAGGGGTTTCGAGCAGTACTTC. This gives the protein CASSDRGFEQYF.

Notes on this clonotype: A single base separates this from a much larger clone, so it may be a read error. V and J are TRBV13 and TRBJ2-7, with 8 nucleotides matching TRBD2. After removal of 5 bases from V and 6 bases from J, the junction contained 15 bases not matched to a gene. Germline CDR1 and CDR2: PRHDT and FYEKMQ (reference sequence). CDR3 length equals 16 residues. CDR3 loop: CASSLIKAGAKREQYF. The CDR3 DNA reads TGTGCCAGCAGCCTCATAAAAGCGGGGGCGAAACGCGAGCAGTACTTC.

Of note for this clonotype: The junction and the germline gene differ at one end; a read error may be behind it. CDR3 in amino acids: CASSPRLTGEFTWELFF. CDR3 sequence (DNA): TGTGCCAGCAGCCCGCGACTAACGGGAGAATTCACCTGGGAGCTGTTTTTT. The V and J genes are TRBV11-1 and TRBJ2-2; tentative D call: TRBD2 (6 bases). The CDR3 spans 17 residues. CDR1 SGHAT and CDR2 FQDESV come from the germline V gene (reference sequence).

About this clonotype itself: A much larger clonotype is one base distant, so this may be a read error. For the CDR3, the DNA is TGCGCCAGCAGCTTGGAGGCAGGGACTAATGAAAAACCGTTTTTT. Residues: CASSLEAGTNEKPFF. The chain has TRBV5-1 and TRBJ1-4; tentatively, D is TRBD1 (5 bases). Germline CDR1 reads SGHRS; CDR2 reads YFSETQ. The CDR3 consists of 15 residues.

This clonotype was counted many times. The V gene is TRBV4-1, the J gene TRBJ2-7, with TRBD2 as a possible D gene (5 bases). Germline loops: CDR1 MGHRA, CDR2 YSYEKL. Trimming took off 0 bases at V and 9 bases at J, with 18 bases between the two ends. The CDR3 spans 15 residues. The CDR3 loop reads CASSQDRGQSVLQYF. The CDR3 DNA follows: TGCGCCAGCAGCCAAGATCGAGGGCAGTCAGTCCTGCAGTACTTC.

This clonotype was detected a few times. A read error may explain this, as a much larger clone is one base away. The CDR3 sequence: CASSDLRVFGYTF. The CDR3 coding sequence is TGTGCCAGCAGTGACTTAAGGGTTTTTGGCTACACCTTC. The rearrangement joins TRBV6-1 to TRBJ1-2; D is unclear. Germline values: CDR1 MNHNS, CDR2 SASEGT. V was trimmed by 3 bases and J by 7 bases, leaving 12 bases between them. The CDR3 length is 13 residues.